These 18 T cell receptor beta chains were all obtained from the same sample, sequenced in a study of metastatic and nonmetastatic thyroid tumors. Ahead of thyroid surgery, no patient had received treatment of any kind. With MiXCR, TCRdb called clones anew from the PCR reads. Among roughly 58,000 clones, about 4% were seen once, and the ten largest hold about 20%. The sequencing sample was made of blood. The receptor set was obtained from a female donor with papillary thyroid cancer or a benign thyroid nodule (not recorded which). Some clones in this sample may be carry-over from other donors' samples.

The gene calls are TRBV6-8 and TRBJ1-2; TRBD1 is a possible D gene (5 bases). From germline, CDR1 is MNHGY and CDR2 SAAAGT. V was pared by 5 bases and J by 0 bases, with 7 bases between. The CDR3 loop spans 13 amino acids. CDR3 sequence: CASSRQTNYGYTF. Here the CDR3 DNA reads TGTGCCAGCAGTCGACAGACTAACTATGGCTACACCTTC.

This clone was observed at least ten times. The CDR3, as DNA: TGTGCCAGCAGTTTAGGAAGCGTTAACGAGCAGTACTTC. Translating gives CASSLGSVNEQYF. The rearrangement joins TRBV12-3 or TRBV12-4 to TRBJ2-7, with D unresolved. Trimming removed 1 base at V and 5 bases at J, with 9 bases between. The CDR3 covers 13 residues.

This clone was seen repeatedly, ten times or more. The chain uses TRBV19 and TRBJ2-5; the match to TRBD1 covers 8 bases. The CDR3 length is 16 residues. With V trimmed by 4 bases and J by 0 bases, 7 bases remained unmatched. Germline V lookup: CDR1 LNHDA, CDR2 SQIVND (reference sequence). The CDR3 loop is CASSKNRGAYQETQYF. The CDR3 DNA follows: TGTGCCAGTAGTAAAAACAGGGGGGCGTACCAAGAGACCCAGTACTTC.

This clone was counted ten times or more. The same CDR3 also results from other DNA sequences found in this sample. This chain links TRBV28 with TRBJ1-2, with D possibly matching TRBD1 (5 bases). Germline assignment: CDR1 MDHEN and CDR2 SYDVKM. The CDR3 extends over 16 amino acids. The V and J ends lost 7 bases and 0 bases respectively, with 18 bases between them. CDR3 in amino acids: CASKGLGRGTNYGYTF. The DNA of the CDR3 is TGTGCCAGCAAGGGGCTCGGGCGGGGCACTAACTATGGCTACACCTTC.

This clone has ten or more counts. This sequence may be a read error, since a much larger clone differs from it by one base. Other nucleotide sequences in the sample specify the same CDR3. The rearrangement links TRBV24-1 to TRBJ1-3; 7 positions match TRBD1. J was trimmed by 7 bases and V by 3 bases; bases with no gene match: 11. Per germline, CDR1 KGHDR and CDR2 SFDVKD. This CDR3 has 16 amino acids. The CDR3 DNA sequence: TGTGCCACCAGTGATCCCTCCGGGACAGAGGGGAACACCATATATTTT. Encoded protein: CATSDPSGTEGNTIYF.

This clone has ten or more counts. The J gene is TRBJ1-2, the V gene TRBV9; 7 nucleotides agree with TRBD1. The CDR3 length is 16 residues. With V trimmed by 0 bases and J by 1 base, 6 bases remained unmatched. Germline CDR1 is SGDLS and CDR2 is YYNGEE. The DNA of the CDR3 is TGTGCCAGCAGCGTAGGTGCTGGACAGGATAACTATGGCTACACCTTC. Protein sequence: CASSVGAGQDNYGYTF.

This clone has at least ten counts. The chain recombines TRBV7-2 with TRBJ1-1, with D unclear. Trimming shortened V by 5 bases and J by 3 bases, and 4 bases separated the two germline ends. The germline V gene has CDR1 SGHTA and CDR2 FQGNSA. This CDR3 contains 11 residues. CDR3 in amino acids: CASSRDTEAFF. CDR3 in DNA: TGTGCCAGCAGCCGAGACACTGAAGCTTTCTTT.

This clone was recorded at least ten times. The V gene is TRBV18, the J gene TRBJ2-7; a possible D gene is TRBD1 (6 bases). Germline V lookup: CDR1 KGHSH, CDR2 LQKENI. CDR3 length equals 14 residues. V lost 6 bases and J 3 bases, leaving 15 bases between the germline ends. CDR3 in DNA: TGTGCCAGCTCGGCCGGCCTAGGGGGCTACGAGCAGTACTTC. Its protein is CASSAGLGGYEQYF.

This clone showed up many times. The chain combines TRBV7-6 with TRBJ2-7; D is unresolved. CDR1 and CDR2 (germline): SGHVS, FNYEAQ. The CDR3 has 12 residues. Between the trimmed V and J ends, which lost 2 bases and 3 bases, there was a span of 5 bases. The CDR3 DNA reads as TGTGCCAGCAGCTTATCAGGCTACGAGCAGTACTTC. It is translated as CASSLSGYEQYF.

As for this clone: This could be a read error, since a much larger clone is one nucleotide away. The identical CDR3 is also encoded by other nucleotide sequences in the sample. The rearrangement uses TRBV6-5 and TRBJ1-1, with TRBD1 as a possible D gene (5 bases). The CDR3 extends over 16 amino acids. CDR1 and CDR2 (germline): MNHEY, SVGAGI. CDR3 loop: CASSYSGGAMNTEAFF. Written as DNA, the CDR3 is TGTGCTAGCAGTTACTCGGGAGGGGCAATGAACACTGAGGCTTTCTTT.

A few counts support this clone. The chain combines TRBV5-1 with TRBJ1-3; no firm D call. Looked up from germline, CDR1 is SGHRS and CDR2 is YFSETQ. The germline V and J ends were trimmed by 1 base and 1 base, with 12 bases remaining between them. The CDR3 loop spans 16 amino acids. The CDR3 region has the DNA TGCGCCAGCAGCTTGAACGGGTTCGGGTCTGGAAACACCATATATTTT. Translating gives CASSLNGFGSGNTIYF.

In its sample, this clone was seen many times. The V call is TRBV12-3 or TRBV12-4, the J call TRBJ2-7; 10 bases line up with TRBD2. The J segment lost 4 bases and the V segment lost 5 bases, leaving 2 bases of the junction unmatched. CDR3 size: 13 residues. The CDR3 DNA reads as TGTGCCAGCAGTCCTAGCGGGAGTTACGAGCAGTACTTC. It specifies CASSPSGSYEQYF.

This clone was recorded only once. The chain employs TRBV19 and TRBJ2-1; D may be TRBD1 or TRBD2 (6 bases each). The CDR3 has 15 amino acids. Germline V gene lookup returns CDR1 LNHDA and CDR2 SQIVND (reference sequence). The germline V and J ends were trimmed by 4 bases and 6 bases, with 16 bases remaining between them. The CDR3 region has the DNA TGTGCCAGTAGTAGGGGAGGAGAGGGGGGCAATGAGCAGTTCTTC. Translating it yields CASSRGGEGGNEQFF.

In its sample, this clone was seen many times. The chain employs TRBV5-5 and TRBJ2-7, with 7 bases aligning to TRBD1. V lost 4 bases to trimming and J lost 12 bases; unmatched junction nucleotides: 10. The CDR3 sequence is 12 residues long. CDR1 is SGHKS and CDR2 is YYEKEE in the germline V gene (reference sequence). The CDR3 loop reads CASSPRQGEVYF. The CDR3 bases are TGTGCCAGCAGCCCCCGACAGGGAGAAGTGTACTTC.

This clone was counted a few times. This rearrangement joins TRBV5-1 to TRBJ2-6; D uncertain. Trimming took off 0 bases at V and 5 bases at J, with 15 bases between the two ends. Germline V lookup: CDR1 SGHRS, CDR2 YFSETQ. The CDR3 sequence is 17 residues long. CDR3: CASSLALSGSWANVLTF. CDR3 coding DNA: TGCGCCAGCAGCTTGGCGCTGTCGGGTTCTTGGGCCAACGTCCTGACTTTC.

This clone was counted ten times or more. The chain joins TRBV10-3 to TRBJ2-1; TRBD2 matches at 9 bases. V shed 4 bases, J shed 8 bases, and the junction held 6 bases outside the gene matches. Germline CDR1 reads ENHRY; CDR2 reads SYGVKD. CDR3 length equals 14 residues. The CDR3 DNA reads TGTGCCATCAGTGGAGGTAGCGGGAGTTATGAGCAGTTCTTC. Translation gives CAISGGSGSYEQFF.

This clone was recorded many times. The rearrangement uses TRBV5-6 and TRBJ2-1; 9 positions agree with TRBD1. CDR3 length equals 16 residues. V dropped 1 base and J dropped 4; count of bases not matched to a gene: 6. Germline V gene sequence: CDR1 SGHDT, CDR2 YYEEEE. This CDR3 is CASSLLGQGKYNEQFF. The CDR3, as DNA: TGTGCCAGCAGCTTGCTCGGACAGGGGAAATACAATGAGCAGTTCTTC. Full variable domain (rest looked up from reference TRBV5-6 and TRBJ2-1): DAGVTQSPTHLIKTRGQQVTLRCSPKSGHDTVSWYQQALGQGPQFIFQYYEEEERQRGNFPDRFSGHQFPNYSSELNVNALLLGDSALYLCASSLLGQGKYNEQFFGPGTRLTVL.

This clone was seen more than once but under ten times. The rearrangement joins TRBV28 to TRBJ2-7; 10 nucleotides align to TRBD2. This CDR3 is built from 15 residues. Germline assignment: CDR1 MDHEN and CDR2 SYDVKM. With 1 base clipped from V and 7 bases from J, the junction kept 7 bases outside the gene matches. The CDR3 DNA reads TGTGCCAGCAGTTTATTGCCTAGCGGGAGTTGGGAGCAGTACTTC. Translated, it gives CASSLLPSGSWEQYF. The full variable domain, rest sourced from reference TRBV28 and TRBJ2-7, is DVKVTQSSRYLVKRTGEKVFLECVQDMDHENMFWYRQDPGLGLRLIYFSYDVKMKEKGDIPEGYSVSREKKERFSLILESASTNQTSMYLCASSLLPSGSWEQYFGPGTRLTVT.